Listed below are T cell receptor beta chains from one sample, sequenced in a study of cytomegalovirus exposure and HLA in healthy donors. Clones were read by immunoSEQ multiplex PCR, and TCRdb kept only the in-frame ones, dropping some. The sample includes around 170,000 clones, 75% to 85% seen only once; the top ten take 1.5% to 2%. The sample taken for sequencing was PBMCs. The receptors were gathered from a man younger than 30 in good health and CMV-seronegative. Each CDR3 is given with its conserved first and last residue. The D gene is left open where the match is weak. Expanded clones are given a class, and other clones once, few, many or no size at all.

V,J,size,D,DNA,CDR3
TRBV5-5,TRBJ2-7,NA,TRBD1,TGTGCCAGCAGCTTCGCGACAGGGCAAGTTTACGAGCAGTACTTC,CASSFATGQVYEQYF
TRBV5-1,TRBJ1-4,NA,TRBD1,TGCGCCAGCAGCTGGACAGGAACTAATGAAAAACTGTTTTTT,CASSWTGTNEKLFF
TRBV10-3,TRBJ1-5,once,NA,TGTGCCATCAAGGGAGATAGCAATCAGCCCCAGCATTTT,CAIKGDSNQPQHF
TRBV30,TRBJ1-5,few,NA,TGTGCCTGGAGTGGGCGGGGGGATCAGCCCCAGCATTTT,CAWSGRGDQPQHF
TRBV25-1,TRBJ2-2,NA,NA,TGTGCCAGCAGTGATCCTTGGTTTCCCGGGGGGCTGTTTTTT,CASSDPWFPGGLFF
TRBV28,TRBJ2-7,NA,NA,TGTGCCAGCAGAACTAACAGGGTCTGGGGCTCCTACGAGCAGTACTTC,CASRTNRVWGSYEQYF
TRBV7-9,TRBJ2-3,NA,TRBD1,TGTGCCAGCAGCCCCACAGGGGCCAGCACAGATACGCAGTATTTT,CASSPTGASTDTQYF
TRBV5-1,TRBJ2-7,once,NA,TGCGCCAGCTGCGGTACCAACTGCCGCGAGCAGTACTTC,CASCGTNCREQYF
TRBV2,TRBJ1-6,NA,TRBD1,TGTGCCAGCAGTCAGACAGGGAATTCACCCCTCCACTTT,CASSQTGNSPLHF
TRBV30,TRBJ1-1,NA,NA,TGTGCCTATATCCGTCGGGGTCAGCTAAACACTGAAGCTTTCTTT,CAYIRRGQLNTEAFF
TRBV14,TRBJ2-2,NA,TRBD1,TGTGCCAGCAGCCAAGGGGGACAGGGTATCACCGGGGAGCTGTTTTTT,CASSQGGQGITGELFF
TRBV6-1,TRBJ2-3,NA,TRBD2,TGTGCCAGCAGTGCAAAGACTAGCGGGAGGGTCCTCACAGATACGCAGTATTTT,CASSAKTSGRVLTDTQYF
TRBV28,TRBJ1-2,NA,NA,TGTGCCAGCAGCTCCGCGGGGGCGCGGAACTATGGCTACACCTTC,CASSSAGARNYGYTF
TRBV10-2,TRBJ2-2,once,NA,TGCGCCAGCAGCGCGGGTCTCGGGGAGCTGTTTTTT,CASSAGLGELFF
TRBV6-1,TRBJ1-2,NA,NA,TGTGCCAGCAGTGAAAGGAGTGGCTACACCTTC,CASSERSGYTF
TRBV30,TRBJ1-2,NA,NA,TGTGCCTGGAGTGTACGAGTCAGAGGCGATGGCTACACCTTC,CAWSVRVRGDGYTF
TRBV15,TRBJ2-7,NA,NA,TGTGCCACCAGCAGAGACCCAGGGACTTACGAGCAGTACTTC,CATSRDPGTYEQYF
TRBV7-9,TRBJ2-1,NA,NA,TGTGCCAGCGGGGCAGGGTGGGATGAGCAGTTCTTC,CASGAGWDEQFF
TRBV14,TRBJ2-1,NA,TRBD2,TGTGCCAGCAGCACTCGCGGGAGCTCCTACAATGAGCAGTTCTTC,CASSTRGSSYNEQFF
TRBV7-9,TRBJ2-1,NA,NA,TGTGCCAGCGCCTCCCTGGGGAGATCTGACCCCAATGAGCAGTTCTTC,CASASLGRSDPNEQFF
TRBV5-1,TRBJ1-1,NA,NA,TGCGCCAGCAGCTTGGCGGGGGGGTCCGGGTCTGAAGCTTTCTTT,CASSLAGGSGSEAFF
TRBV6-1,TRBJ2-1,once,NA,TGTGCCAGCAGATCCACAGGGTATGGCAACAATGAGCAGTTCTTC,CASRSTGYGNNEQFF
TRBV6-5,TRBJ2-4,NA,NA,TGTGCCAGCAGCCCGGGACACCAAGCCAAAAACATTCAGTACTTC,CASSPGHQAKNIQYF
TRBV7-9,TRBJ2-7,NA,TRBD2,TGTGCCAGCAGCTTCTGGGGGGGGTACGAGCAGTACTTC,CASSFWGGYEQYF
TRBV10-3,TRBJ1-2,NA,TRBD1,TGTGCCATTACTTCAGGGGGCGGGAGTGGCTACACCTTC,CAITSGGGSGYTF
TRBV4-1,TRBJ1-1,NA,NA,TGCGCCAGCAGCCAGGGGGCCGGCCCTGAAGCTTTCTTT,CASSQGAGPEAFF
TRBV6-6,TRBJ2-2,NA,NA,TGTGCCAGCAGCCCACCGGAGGCCCGGAACACCGGGGAGCTGTTTTTT,CASSPPEARNTGELFF
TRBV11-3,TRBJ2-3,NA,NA,TGTGCCAGCAGCATGAGCGGTAGCACAGATACGCAGTATTTT,CASSMSGSTDTQYF
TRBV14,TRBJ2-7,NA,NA,TGTGCCAGCAGCCAAGTAAGGTTCTCGAGACGCGGAGCCCACTACGAGCAGTACTTC,CASSQVRFSRRGAHYEQYF
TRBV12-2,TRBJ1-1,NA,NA,TGTGCAAGTCGCTTTTTGACCTCGGGCACTGAAGCTTTCTTT,CASRFLTSGTEAFF
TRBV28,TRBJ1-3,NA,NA,TGTGCCAGCAGAAAGAGGGTAGCTGGAAACACCATATATTTT,CASRKRVAGNTIYF
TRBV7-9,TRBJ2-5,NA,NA,TGTGCCAGCAGCTTAGTACAGGGCTTGAACGGTTTACCAGAGACCCAGTACTTC,CASSLVQGLNGLPETQYF
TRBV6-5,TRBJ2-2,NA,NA,TGTGCCAGCAGAACCGGGATCCGCACAACCGGGGAGCTGTTTTTT,CASRTGIRTTGELFF
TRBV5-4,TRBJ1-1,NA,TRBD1,TGTGCCAGCAGCCCAGCAGGGGGCGGAACTGAAGCTTTCTTT,CASSPAGGGTEAFF
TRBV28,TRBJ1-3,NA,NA,TGTGCCAGCAGGGGGGGGGACGCAGGCTCTGGAAACACCATATATTTT,CASRGGDAGSGNTIYF
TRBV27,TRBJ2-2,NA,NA,TGTGCCAGCTCCCGCCCGGGACAAAACACCGGGGAGCTGTTTTTT,CASSRPGQNTGELFF
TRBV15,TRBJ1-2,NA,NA,TGTGCCACCAGCAGAGATCGTGGGGCAGCAGCTAACTATGGCTACACCTTC,CATSRDRGAAANYGYTF
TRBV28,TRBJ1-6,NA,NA,TGTGCCAGCAGTTCCGGGGTTCTGAGAAATTCACCCCTCCACTTT,CASSSGVLRNSPLHF
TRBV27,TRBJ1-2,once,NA,TGTGCCAGTTCGAAGGGGGTGGACTATGGCTACACCTTC,CASSKGVDYGYTF
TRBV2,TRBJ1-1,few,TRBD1,TGTGCCAGCTGCAGGACAGGTTCCCTATTGAACACTGAAGCTTTCTTT,CASCRTGSLLNTEAFF
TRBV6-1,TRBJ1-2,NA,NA,TGTGCCAGCAGTGAAGATGAGGGTCGGGGCTACACCTTC,CASSEDEGRGYTF
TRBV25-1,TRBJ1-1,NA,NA,TGTGCCAGCAGTAGGGGGGGGTACGCTGAAGCTTTCTTT,CASSRGGYAEAFF
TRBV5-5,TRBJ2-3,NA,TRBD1,TGTGCCAGCAGCCGTACCACAGGGGGCCGGGCAGATACGCAGTATTTT,CASSRTTGGRADTQYF
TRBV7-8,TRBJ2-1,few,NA,TGTGCCAGCAGCCCAGGGACTGATGAGCAGTTCTTC,CASSPGTDEQFF
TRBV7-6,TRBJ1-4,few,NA,TGTGCCAGCAGCTTAGGCGTCTTGAGGGATCTGGAGACTAATGAAAAACTGTTTTTT,CASSLGVLRDLETNEKLFF